The following is a T cell receptor (beta chain) sequence with its context. The data originate from a study of blood T cell repertoires in COVID-19. Study overall: COVID-19 samples collected from the United States, Italy and Spain covered acute and convalescent phases. T cells, B-cell-depleted T cells, or PBMCs provided the cDNA or gDNA that served as material.

Original handling: Scientists estimated how many nucleated cells there were by amplifying reference gene primers. This table comes from immunoSEQ multiplex PCR, and its TCRdb copy is limited to in-frame clones, with some not included. From that table come the V and J calls and clone size; the DNA was used to work out D and trimming. The data show approximately 250,000 clones, roughly 84% seen once. The CDR3 runs 14 residues. The V gene end was trimmed by 1 base and the J gene end by 3 bases; junction bases not matched to a gene: 3. Germline values: CDR1 MNHNS, CDR2 SASEGT. The clonotype comes from a man in his 60s with acute or convalescent COVID-19. V usage is TRBV6-1 and J usage is TRBJ2-7; 7 bases map to TRBD1. The sample was peripheral blood. The CDR3 loop is CASSEGTGGYEQYF. CDR3 DNA sequence: TGTGCCAGCAGTGAAGGGACAGGAGGCTACGAGCAGTACTTC.